This is a list of T cell receptor beta chains from one sample in a study of cytomegalovirus exposure and HLA in healthy donors. The assay was immunoSEQ multiplex PCR, and TCRdb's table has in-frame clones only and misses some. The sample shows roughly 150,000 clones, 76% of them seen only once. Sequencing was carried out using PBMCs. All receptors derive from a man in his forties in good health and CMV-seronegative. The CDR3 runs from the conserved cysteine through the conserved F or W. Each record gives: D gene, J gene, clone size, V gene, CDR3 DNA, CDR3 protein. The D gene is left open where the match is weak. Where a row states a size, it is once, few, many or the class of an expanded clone; other rows omit it.

>TRBD1|TRBJ1-2|NA|TRBV2
TGTGCCAGCAGTGAGGCAAGGGGGCCGGGTGGCTACACCTTC
CASSEARGPGGYTF
>NA|TRBJ2-5|NA|TRBV4-2
TGTGCCAGCAGCCAAGGCGGAAAGGGAGCAGAGACCCAGTACTTC
CASSQGGKGAETQYF
>NA|TRBJ2-3|NA|TRBV7-2
TGTGCCAGCAGCTCACGGAGGGTGATGAGCACAGATACGCAGTATTTT
CASSSRRVMSTDTQYF
>TRBD2|TRBJ2-5|NA|TRBV5-6
TGTGCCAGCAGCCCTAGAGGGCGGGGGTCCCAAGAGACCCAGTACTTC
CASSPRGRGSQETQYF
>NA|TRBJ2-5|NA|TRBV6-1
TGTGCCAGCAGTGACAGGTTCCTGGGGGCCCGGGAGACCCAGTACTTC
CASSDRFLGARETQYF
>TRBD1|TRBJ1-5|NA|TRBV4-3
TGCGCCAGCAGCCAAGATCGGGGGACAGGGGAGGCCCAGCATTTT
CASSQDRGTGEAQHF
>NA|TRBJ2-7|NA|TRBV7-9
TGTGCCAGCAGCTTGAACCTCCTCGAGCAGTACTTC
CASSLNLLEQYF
>NA|TRBJ1-2|NA|TRBV19
TGTGCCAGTAGCGGCACAGGGACAATAGCTAACTATGGCTACACCTTC
CASSGTGTIANYGYTF
>TRBD1|TRBJ2-7|NA|TRBV6-5
TGTGCCAGCAGTACAAACAGGGGGCGGACCTACGAGCAGTACTTC
CASSTNRGRTYEQYF
>NA|TRBJ2-2|NA|TRBV29-1
TGCAGCGTTGTTAATGACACCGGGGAGCTGTTTTTT
CSVVNDTGELFF
>TRBD2|TRBJ2-7|NA|TRBV29-1
TGCAGCGTTGGACTAGCGGGGGGGGGCTACGAGCAGTACTTC
CSVGLAGGGYEQYF
>TRBD2|TRBJ2-5|NA|TRBV5-1
TGCGCCAGCAGCTGGGAAGGACTAGCTCCTCAAGAGACCCAGTACTTC
CASSWEGLAPQETQYF
>TRBD1|TRBJ2-7|NA|TRBV19
TGTGCCAGTAGTGCGCCGCTCGGACAGGGCGCCCACGAGCAGTACTTC
CASSAPLGQGAHEQYF
>TRBD1|TRBJ1-2|NA|TRBV18
TGTGCCAGCTCATCCGGACAGGGAAATATCTATGGCTACACCTTC
CASSSGQGNIYGYTF
>TRBD2|TRBJ2-1|NA|TRBV5-1
TGCGCCAGCAGTTCTTGGCGGGAGGGTCCCAATGAGCAGTTCTTC
CASSSWREGPNEQFF
>NA|TRBJ2-7|NA|TRBV7-8
TGTGCCAGCAGCTTAGCACCCGGACAGATCTACGAGCAGTACTTC
CASSLAPGQIYEQYF
>NA|TRBJ2-1|NA|TRBV11-3
TGTGCCAGCAGCTGGGACTCGAGCTCCTACAATGAGCAGTTCTTC
CASSWDSSSYNEQFF
>TRBD1|TRBJ1-5|NA|TRBV5-6
TGTGCCAGCAGCTTCCAGGGGACAGGGCAAGCAAATCAGCCCCAGCATTTT
CASSFQGTGQANQPQHF
>TRBD1|TRBJ1-1|NA|TRBV6-6
TGTGCCAGCAGTATCAGGGGGCCAAACACTGAAGCTTTCTTT
CASSIRGPNTEAFF
>NA|TRBJ1-5|NA|TRBV5-1
TGCGCCAGCAGCTTGTACCCAGATAGCAATCAGCCCCAGCATTTT
CASSLYPDSNQPQHF
>NA|TRBJ2-7|NA|TRBV19
TGTGCCAGTAGTATAACGGGGGACGAGCAGTACTTC
CASSITGDEQYF
>NA|TRBJ2-3|NA|TRBV6-5
TGTGCCAGCAGTTTGGGCCAAGGGGGCACAGATACGCAGTATTTT
CASSLGQGGTDTQYF
>NA|TRBJ1-5|few|TRBV29-1
TGCAGCTTTGGCGGGGGGGGAGGACAGCCCCAGCATTTT
CSFGGGGGQPQHF
>NA|TRBJ2-1|NA|TRBV9
TGTGCCAGCAGCGTAGCTCCTAGTCAATCCTACAATGAGCAGTTCTTC
CASSVAPSQSYNEQFF
>TRBD2|TRBJ2-7|NA|TRBV5-6
TGTGCCAGCAGCACGGCGGGGGGACTCCACTCGCGCGAGCAGTACTTC
CASSTAGGLHSREQYF
>NA|TRBJ1-4|once|TRBV30
TGTGCCTGGACCCTGACCGGGATCCGGGAGGAAAAACTGTTTTTT
CAWTLTGIREEKLFF
>NA|TRBJ2-2|NA|TRBV19
TGTGCCAGTAGTATGAGGGACTCCACCGGGGAGCTGTTTTTT
CASSMRDSTGELFF
>TRBD1|TRBJ1-1|NA|TRBV4-1
TGCGCCAGCAGCAAACAGGGGACAGAGAACACTGAAGCTTTCTTT
CASSKQGTENTEAFF
>TRBD1|TRBJ1-2|once|TRBV5-5
TGTGCCAGCAGCTTAAGCCCCTTGTCAGGGGGCGTGTATGGCTACACCTTC
CASSLSPLSGGVYGYTF
>NA|TRBJ2-1|NA|TRBV28
TGTGCCAGCAGTTGGGCGGGGTCCTACAATGAGCAGTTCTTC
CASSWAGSYNEQFF
>NA|TRBJ1-2|NA|TRBV7-6
TGTGCCAGCAGCTTAGGGTCAGGGGACTATGGCTACACCTTC
CASSLGSGDYGYTF